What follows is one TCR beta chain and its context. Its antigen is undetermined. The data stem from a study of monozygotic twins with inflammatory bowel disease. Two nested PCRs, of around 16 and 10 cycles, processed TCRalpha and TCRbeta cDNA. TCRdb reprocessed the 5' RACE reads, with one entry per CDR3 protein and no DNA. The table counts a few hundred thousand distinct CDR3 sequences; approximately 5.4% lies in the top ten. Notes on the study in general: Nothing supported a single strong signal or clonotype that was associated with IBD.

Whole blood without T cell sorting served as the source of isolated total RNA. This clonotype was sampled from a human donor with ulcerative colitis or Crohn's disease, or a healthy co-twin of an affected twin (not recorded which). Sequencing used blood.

The CDR3 loop is CASSFRMLARSNEKLFF. The rearrangement joins TRBV11-2 to TRBJ1-4. The CDR3 extends over 17 amino acids. Germline V gene lookup returns CDR1 SGHAT and CDR2 FQNNGV.